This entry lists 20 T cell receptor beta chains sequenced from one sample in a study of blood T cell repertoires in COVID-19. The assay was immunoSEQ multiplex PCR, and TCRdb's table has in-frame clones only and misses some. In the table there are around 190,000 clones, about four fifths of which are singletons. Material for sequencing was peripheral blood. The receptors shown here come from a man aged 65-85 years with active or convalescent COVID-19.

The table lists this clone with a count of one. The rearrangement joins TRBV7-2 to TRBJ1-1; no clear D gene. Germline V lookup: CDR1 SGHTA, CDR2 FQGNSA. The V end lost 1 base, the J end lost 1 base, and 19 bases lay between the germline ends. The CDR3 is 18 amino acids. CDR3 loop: CASSLGQAGGIRNTEAFF. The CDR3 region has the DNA TGTGCCAGCAGCTTAGGTCAGGCAGGAGGTATTAGGAACACTGAAGCTTTCTTT. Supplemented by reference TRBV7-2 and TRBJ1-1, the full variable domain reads GAGVSQSPSNKVTEKGKDVELRCDPISGHTALYWYRQSLGQGLEFLIYFQGNSAPDKSGLPSDRFSAERTGGSVSTLTIQRTQQEDSAVYLCASSLGQAGGIRNTEAFFGQGTRLTVV.

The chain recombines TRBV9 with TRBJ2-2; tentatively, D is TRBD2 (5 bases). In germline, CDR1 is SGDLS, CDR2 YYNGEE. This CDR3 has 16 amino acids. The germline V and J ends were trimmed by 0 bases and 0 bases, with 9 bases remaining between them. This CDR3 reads CASSVVSGPNTGELFF. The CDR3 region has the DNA TGTGCCAGCAGCGTAGTGAGCGGTCCGAACACCGGGGAGCTGTTTTTT.

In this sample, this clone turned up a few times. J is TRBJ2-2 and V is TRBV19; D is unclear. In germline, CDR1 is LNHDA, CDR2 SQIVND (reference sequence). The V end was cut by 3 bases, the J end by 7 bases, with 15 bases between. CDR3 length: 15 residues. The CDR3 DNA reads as TGTGCCAGTAGTATCAATCACTACCCAATCGGGGAGCTGTTTTTT. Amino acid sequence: CASSINHYPIGELFF.

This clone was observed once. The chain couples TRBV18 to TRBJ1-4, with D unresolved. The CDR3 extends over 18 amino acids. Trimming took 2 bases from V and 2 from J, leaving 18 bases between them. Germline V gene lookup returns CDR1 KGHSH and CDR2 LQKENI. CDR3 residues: CASSPVFGTGATNEKLFF. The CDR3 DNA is TGTGCCAGCTCACCAGTTTTTGGTACGGGTGCGACTAATGAAAAACTGTTTTTT.

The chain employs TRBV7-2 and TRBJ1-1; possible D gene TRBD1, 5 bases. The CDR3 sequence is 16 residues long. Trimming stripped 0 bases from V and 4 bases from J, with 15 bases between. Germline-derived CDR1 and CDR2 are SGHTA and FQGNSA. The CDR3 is CASSLALGDGSTEAFF. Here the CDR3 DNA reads TGTGCCAGCAGCTTAGCGTTGGGGGACGGGAGCACTGAAGCTTTCTTT.

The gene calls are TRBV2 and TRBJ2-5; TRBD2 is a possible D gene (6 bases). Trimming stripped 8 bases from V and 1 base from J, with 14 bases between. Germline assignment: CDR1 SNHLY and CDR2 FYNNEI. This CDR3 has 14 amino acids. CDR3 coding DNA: TGTGCCAGCGAGGGCCGGGGGATCCAAGAGACCCAGTACTTC. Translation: CASEGRGIQETQYF.

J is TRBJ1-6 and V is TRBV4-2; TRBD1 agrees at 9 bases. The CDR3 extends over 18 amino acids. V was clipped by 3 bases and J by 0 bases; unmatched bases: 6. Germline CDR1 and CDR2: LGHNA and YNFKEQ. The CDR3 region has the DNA TGTGCCAGCAGCCAGGATGGACAGGGGAGCTCCTATAATTCACCCCTCCACTTT. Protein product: CASSQDGQGSSYNSPLHF.

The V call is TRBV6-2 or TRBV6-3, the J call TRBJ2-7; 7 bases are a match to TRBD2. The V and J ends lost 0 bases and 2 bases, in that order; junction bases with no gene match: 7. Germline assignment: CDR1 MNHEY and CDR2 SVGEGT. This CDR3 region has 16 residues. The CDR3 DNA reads TGTGCCAGCAGTTACTCGAGCGGGGCGATCACCTACGAGCAGTACTTC. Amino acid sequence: CASSYSSGAITYEQYF.

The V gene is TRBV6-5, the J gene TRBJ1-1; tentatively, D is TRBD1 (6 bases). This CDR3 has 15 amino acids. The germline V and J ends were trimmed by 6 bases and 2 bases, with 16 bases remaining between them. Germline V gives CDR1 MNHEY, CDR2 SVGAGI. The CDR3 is CASRPATGRNTEAFF. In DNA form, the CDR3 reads TGTGCCAGCAGACCAGCTACAGGGCGAAACACTGAAGCTTTCTTT.

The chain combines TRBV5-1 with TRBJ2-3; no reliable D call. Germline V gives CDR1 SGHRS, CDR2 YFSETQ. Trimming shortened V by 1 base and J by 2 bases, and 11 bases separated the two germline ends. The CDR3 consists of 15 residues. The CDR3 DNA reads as TGCGCCAGCAGCTTGTCTTCCCCTCTCACAGATACGCAGTATTTT. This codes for CASSLSSPLTDTQYF.

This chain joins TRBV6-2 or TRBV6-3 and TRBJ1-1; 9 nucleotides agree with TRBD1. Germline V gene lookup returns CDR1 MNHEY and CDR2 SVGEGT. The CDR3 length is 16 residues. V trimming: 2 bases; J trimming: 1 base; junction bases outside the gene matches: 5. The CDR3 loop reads CASSYAGQGTNTEAFF. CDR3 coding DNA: TGTGCCAGCAGTTACGCGGGACAGGGAACGAACACTGAAGCTTTCTTT.

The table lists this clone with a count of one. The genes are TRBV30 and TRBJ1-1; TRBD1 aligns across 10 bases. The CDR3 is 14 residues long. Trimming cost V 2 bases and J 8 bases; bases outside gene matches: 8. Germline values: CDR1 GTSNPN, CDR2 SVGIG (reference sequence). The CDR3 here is CAWSKTGGKSEAFF. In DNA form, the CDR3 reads TGTGCCTGGAGTAAGACAGGGGGCAAGTCCGAAGCTTTCTTT.

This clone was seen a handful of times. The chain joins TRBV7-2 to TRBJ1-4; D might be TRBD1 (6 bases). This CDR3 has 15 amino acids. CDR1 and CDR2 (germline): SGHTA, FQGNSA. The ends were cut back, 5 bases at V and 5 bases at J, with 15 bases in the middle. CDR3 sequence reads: CASSPAGGRNEKLFF. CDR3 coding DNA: TGTGCCAGCAGCCCTGCGGGGGGCCGGAATGAAAAACTGTTTTTT.

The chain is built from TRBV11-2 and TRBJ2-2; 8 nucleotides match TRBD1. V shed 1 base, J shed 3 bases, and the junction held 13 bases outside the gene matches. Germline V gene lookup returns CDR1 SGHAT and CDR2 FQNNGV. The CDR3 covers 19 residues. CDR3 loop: CASSLGVATGVIYTGELFF. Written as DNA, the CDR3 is TGTGCCAGCAGCTTAGGCGTCGCGACAGGGGTCATATACACCGGGGAGCTGTTTTTT.

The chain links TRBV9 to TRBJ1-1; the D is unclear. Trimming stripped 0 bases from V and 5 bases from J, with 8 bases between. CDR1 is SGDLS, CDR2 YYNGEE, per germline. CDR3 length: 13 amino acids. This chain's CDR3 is CASSVADGTEAFF. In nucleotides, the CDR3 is TGTGCCAGCAGCGTAGCTGACGGGACTGAAGCTTTCTTT.

The CDR3 coding sequence is TGTGCCAGCAGCCAGACAGAAGACACTGAAGCTTTCTTT. Residues: CASSQTEDTEAFF. The chain joins TRBV3-1 (or the pseudogene TRBV3-2) to TRBJ1-1, with a tentative D call TRBD1 (5 bases). Germline V gives CDR1 LGHDT, CDR2 YNNKEL (reference sequence). Trimming took off 3 bases at V and 3 bases at J, with 8 bases between the two ends. The CDR3 has 13 amino acids.

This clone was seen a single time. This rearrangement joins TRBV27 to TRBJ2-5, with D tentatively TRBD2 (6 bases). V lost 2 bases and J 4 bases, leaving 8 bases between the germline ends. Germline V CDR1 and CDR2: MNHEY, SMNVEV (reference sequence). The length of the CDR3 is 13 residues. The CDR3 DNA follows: TGTGCCAGCAGTTTACGGGGAGGAGAGACCCAGTACTTC. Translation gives CASSLRGGETQYF.

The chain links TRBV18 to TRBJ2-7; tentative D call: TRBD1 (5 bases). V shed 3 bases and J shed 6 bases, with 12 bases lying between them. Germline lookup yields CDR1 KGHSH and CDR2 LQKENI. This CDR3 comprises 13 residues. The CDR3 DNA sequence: TGTGCCAGCTCACCTACGTCAGGGATCGAGCAGTACTTC. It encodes CASSPTSGIEQYF. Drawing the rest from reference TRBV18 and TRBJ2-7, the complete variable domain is NAGVMQNPRHLVRRRGQEARLRCSPMKGHSHVYWYRQLPEEGLKFMVYLQKENIIDESGMPKERFSAEFPKEGPSILRIQQVVRGDSAAYFCASSPTSGIEQYFGPGTRLTVT.

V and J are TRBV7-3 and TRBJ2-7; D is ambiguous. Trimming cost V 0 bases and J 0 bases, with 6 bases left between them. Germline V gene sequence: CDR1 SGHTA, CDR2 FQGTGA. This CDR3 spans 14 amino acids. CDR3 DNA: TGTGCCAGCAGCTTAACGCCAGGCTCCTACGAGCAGTACTTC. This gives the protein CASSLTPGSYEQYF. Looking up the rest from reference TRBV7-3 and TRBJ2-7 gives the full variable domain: GAGVSQTPSNKVTEKGKYVELRCDPISGHTALYWYRQSLGQGPEFLIYFQGTGAADDSGLPNDRFFAVRPEGSVSTLKIQRTERGDSAVYLCASSLTPGSYEQYFGPGTRLTVT.

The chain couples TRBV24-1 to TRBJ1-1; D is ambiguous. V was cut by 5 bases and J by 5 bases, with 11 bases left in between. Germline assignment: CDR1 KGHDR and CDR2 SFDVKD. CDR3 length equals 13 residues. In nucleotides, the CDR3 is TGTGCCACCAGTGCGTCGGGGAGGACTGAAGCTTTCTTT. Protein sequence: CATSASGRTEAFF.